This T cell receptor (beta chain) was recorded in a study of identifying expanded T cells in peripheral blood. Data came from immunoSEQ multiplex PCR; TCRdb stores just in-frame clones and leaves some out. The sample contains 100,000 to 150,000 clones, 84% of which appear only once. Healthy donors had no documented immune events, such as infections, while sampled. This CDR3 spans 13 amino acids. Germline V gene data show CDR1 as SQVTM and CDR2 as ANQGSEA. V lost 2 bases and J 5 bases, leaving 12 bases between the germline ends. The table lists this clone with a count of one. Antigen specificity is unknown. The study, taken as a whole, reports: Two-week clone count variance significantly increased as total template count grew. Technical replicates showed approximately 1.2 changed clones; two weeks around 15; four weeks 19.

This sequence was found in a person aged 18 to 75 in good health. The chain is built from TRBV29-1 and TRBJ1-2; perhaps TRBD1 as D (6 bases). Specimen: blood. The CDR3 nucleotides read TGCAGCGTTGAAAGGACAGATTTTTATGGCTACACCTTC. Amino acids: CSVERTDFYGYTF.